These 11 T cell receptor beta chains came from one sample sequenced in a study of Ad26.COV2.S vaccination and SARS-CoV-2 variants. The method was immunoSEQ multiplex PCR; TCRdb's version includes in-frame clones alone and lacks a portion of them. The sample consists of 380,000 or so clones, 83% of them appearing once. Treatment of the sample: around 19 received Ad26.COV2.S at low or high dose, single or two shots; five or six received placebo; per-sample allocation not given. Vaccine and placebo recipients were sampled on day 63 after the first injection. The specimen was peripheral blood, collected in a trial of Ad26.COV2.S vaccine versus placebo. All receptors come from a person aged 18-60 years who received the Ad26.COV2.S COVID-19 vaccine or a placebo.

This clone is a singleton in its sample. The genes are TRBV5-6 and TRBJ2-7; 13 bases fit TRBD2. Germline V gene data show CDR1 as SGHDT and CDR2 as YYEEEE. This CDR3 comprises 18 residues. V dropped 4 bases and J dropped 2; count of bases not matched to a gene: 12. The CDR3 is CASSPTLLAGGRAYEQYF. The DNA for the CDR3 is TGTGCCAGCAGCCCCACGCTACTAGCGGGAGGGCGGGCCTACGAGCAGTACTTC.

This chain uses TRBV6-5 with TRBJ2-7; D remains unclear. Germline CDR1 MNHEY, CDR2 SVGAGI. With 1 base removed from V and 2 bases from J, the gap between germline ends came to 9 bases. The CDR3 consists of 14 residues. DNA for the CDR3: TGTGCCAGCAGTTACTTGCGGTCAGCCTACGAGCAGTACTTC. Protein sequence: CASSYLRSAYEQYF.

The rearrangement uses TRBV9 and TRBJ1-1; 10 bases agree with TRBD1. The V and J ends lost 2 bases and 0 bases, in that order; junction bases with no gene match: 10. CDR3 size: 18 residues. The germline gives CDR1 SGDLS, CDR2 YYNGEE. The CDR3 DNA sequence: TGTGCCAGCAGCGTCGTAGTTGGTGGGACAGGGGTGAACACTGAAGCTTTCTTT. This translates into CASSVVVGGTGVNTEAFF.

This clone was picked up many times. The chain links TRBV4-3 to TRBJ1-3; TRBD1 is a possible D gene (5 bases). The V gene's germline CDR1 is LGHNA and CDR2 YSLEER. The CDR3 totals 17 residues. V lost 0 bases, J lost 4 bases, and 16 bases lay in between. CDR3: CASSQDWGLPRGNTIYF. In DNA, the CDR3 is TGCGCCAGCAGCCAAGATTGGGGCCTCCCGAGGGGAAACACCATATATTTT.

This chain joins TRBV5-5 and TRBJ2-5, with 10 bases that match TRBD2. Germline trimming cut 4 bases from V and 7 bases from J; bases unmatched to any gene: 7. This CDR3 is 14 amino acids long. Germline lookup yields CDR1 SGHKS and CDR2 YYEKEE (reference sequence). The CDR3 loop reads CASSELAGPGTQYF. For the CDR3, the DNA is TGTGCCAGCAGCGAACTAGCGGGGCCGGGGACCCAGTACTTC.

In this sample, this clone turned up a few times. This chain connects TRBV2 to TRBJ1-5, with 8 bases aligning to TRBD1. The V gene end was trimmed by 6 bases and the J gene end by 8 bases; junction bases not matched to a gene: 9. The germline CDR1 and CDR2 sequences are SNHLY and FYNNEI. CDR3 length equals 14 residues. The CDR3 is CASRAGGPTEPQHF. The CDR3 DNA sequence: TGTGCCAGCAGAGCAGGGGGCCCTACGGAGCCCCAGCATTTT.

This chain connects TRBV10-3 to TRBJ1-4, with 7 nucleotides matching TRBD1. This CDR3 has 13 residues. Germline CDR1 is ENHRY and CDR2 is SYGVKD. After removal of 6 bases from V and 8 bases from J, the junction contained 6 bases not matched to a gene. This CDR3 is CAISLRDREKLFF. In nucleotides, the CDR3 is TGTGCCATCAGCCTCCGGGACAGAGAAAAACTGTTTTTT.

This chain connects TRBV2 to TRBJ2-5, with 7 bases that match TRBD2. The V gene's germline CDR1 is SNHLY and CDR2 FYNNEI. The CDR3 has 15 residues. V shed 2 bases and J 3 bases; nucleotides not matched to a gene: 6. CDR3 sequence: CASSETAGVEETQYF. The CDR3 nucleotides read TGTGCCAGCAGTGAAACTGCGGGAGTTGAAGAGACCCAGTACTTC.

The rearrangement links TRBV10-3 to TRBJ2-2; D could derive from TRBD1 or TRBD2 (5 bases each). Germline V gene lookup returns CDR1 ENHRY and CDR2 SYGVKD. The CDR3 runs 14 residues. V was cut by 8 bases and J by 4 bases, with 14 bases left in between. The CDR3 loop reads CAIERGAGTGELFF. The DNA for the CDR3 is TGTGCCATCGAGAGGGGAGCAGGCACCGGGGAGCTGTTTTTT.

The chain uses TRBV12-3 or TRBV12-4 and TRBJ2-7; TRBD1 matches 7 bases. Germline trimming cut 5 bases from V and 4 bases from J; bases unmatched to any gene: 2. The CDR3 has 12 amino acids. This chain's CDR3 is CASSVTGYEQYF. The DNA of the CDR3 is TGTGCCAGCAGTGTGACAGGGTACGAGCAGTACTTC.

The chain has TRBV5-1 and TRBJ1-1, with 8 bases fitting TRBD1. The CDR3 contains 15 residues. The germline V gene encodes CDR1 SGHRS and CDR2 YFSETQ. Trimming removed 5 bases from V and 0 bases from J; junction bases left unmatched: 6. This CDR3 reads CASRGQGSLNTEAFF. CDR3 coding DNA: TGCGCCAGCAGAGGACAGGGATCTTTGAACACTGAAGCTTTCTTT. Combining the CDR3 with reference TRBV5-1 and TRBJ1-1 gives the whole variable domain KAGVTQTPRYLIKTRGQQVTLSCSPISGHRSVSWYQQTPGQGLQFLFEYFSETQRNKGNFPGRFSGRQFSNSRSEMNVSTLELGDSALYLCASRGQGSLNTEAFFGQGTRLTVV.